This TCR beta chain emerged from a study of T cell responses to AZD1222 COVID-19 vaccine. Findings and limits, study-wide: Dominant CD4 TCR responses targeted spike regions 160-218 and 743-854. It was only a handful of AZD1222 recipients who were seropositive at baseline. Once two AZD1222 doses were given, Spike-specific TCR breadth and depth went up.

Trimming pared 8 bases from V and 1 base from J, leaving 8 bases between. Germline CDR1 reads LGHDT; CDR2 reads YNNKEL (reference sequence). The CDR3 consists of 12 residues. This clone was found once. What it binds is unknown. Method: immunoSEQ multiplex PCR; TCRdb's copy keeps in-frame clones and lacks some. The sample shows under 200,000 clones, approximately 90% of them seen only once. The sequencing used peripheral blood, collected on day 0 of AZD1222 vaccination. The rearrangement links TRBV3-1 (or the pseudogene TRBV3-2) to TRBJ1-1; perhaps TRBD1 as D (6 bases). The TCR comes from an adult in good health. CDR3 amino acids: CASGRGNTEAFF. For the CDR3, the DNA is TGTGCCAGCGGCAGGGGGAACACTGAAGCTTTCTTT.